The clone carrying this T cell receptor beta chain came up many times. Antigen specificity is unknown. The data were obtained in a study of response to subunit inactivated influenza vaccine. The CDR3 is 16 amino acids. Germline trimming cut 4 bases from V and 3 bases from J; bases unmatched to any gene: 11. TCRdb re-called the RT-PCR reads with MiXCR, one entry per CDR3 protein. The sample shows hundreds of thousands of distinct CDR3 sequences, approximately 17% of them seen only once. Study-level points and caveats: Seasonal influenza vaccination, on each occasion, was suggested by the authors to recruit few new T cells.

The clonotype was recovered from a man aged 50-59 years who received an inactivated influenza vaccine. J is TRBJ2-7 and V is TRBV12-3 or TRBV12-4; 8 nucleotides line up with TRBD1. Sample: PBMCs from blood, taken 4 to 6 days after vaccination. In nucleotides, the CDR3 is TGTGCCAGCAGTTCCAGGACAGGGCCAAATGACTACGAGCAGTACTTC. Protein product: CASSSRTGPNDYEQYF.